This passage covers 20 T cell receptor beta chains from one sample sequenced in a study of ipilimumab plus nivolumab after autologous stem cell transplantation. TCRdb's copy holds only in-frame clones and misses some; the assay was immunoSEQ multiplex PCR. Of fewer than 30,000 clones in the sample, approximately 86% were seen once. The source material was PBMCs, sampled in a trial of ipilimumab plus nivolumab as post-transplant consolidation. These receptors all come from a male donor with diffuse large B-cell lymphoma.

The chain employs TRBV5-1 and TRBJ1-2, with a weak D call TRBD1 (5 bases). This CDR3 region has 12 residues. Germline values: CDR1 SGHRS, CDR2 YFSETQ. The germline V and J ends were trimmed by 4 bases and 6 bases, with 10 bases remaining between them. In nucleotides, the CDR3 is TGCGCCAGCAGCCCTACGGGGGATGGCTACACCTTC. It translates to CASSPTGDGYTF.

The gene calls are TRBV7-6 and TRBJ2-2, with D perhaps matching TRBD2 (5 bases). Germline CDR1 is SGHVS and CDR2 is FNYEAQ. Trimming pared 4 bases from V and 6 bases from J, leaving 18 bases between. The CDR3 extends over 16 amino acids. The CDR3 protein is CASSSSGPNRAGELFF. For the CDR3, the DNA is TGTGCCAGCAGCTCCAGCGGACCTAACCGGGCCGGGGAGCTGTTTTTT.

The genes are TRBV6-6 and TRBJ2-5; TRBD2 aligns across 7 bases. The germline V gene has CDR1 MNHNY and CDR2 SVGAGI (reference sequence). The CDR3 has 12 amino acids. The trim removed 8 bases at V and 4 bases at J, leaving 4 bases unmatched. The CDR3 loop reads CASLGGLETQYF. The CDR3 DNA reads as TGTGCCAGCCTGGGGGGGTTAGAGACCCAGTACTTC.

V and J are TRBV6-5 and TRBJ2-2, with a tentative D call TRBD2 (6 bases). CDR1 and CDR2 (germline): MNHEY, SVGAGI. Trimming left V 8 bases short and J 4 bases short, with 14 bases between. CDR3 length equals 14 residues. DNA of the CDR3: TGTGCCAGCCGCTCGGGGAGGATCACCGGGGAGCTGTTTTTT. Its protein product is CASRSGRITGELFF.

This clone was counted a few times. The gene calls are TRBV7-8 and TRBJ1-6; possible D gene TRBD1, 6 bases. The germline V and J ends were trimmed by 4 bases and 11 bases, with 9 bases remaining between them. Germline values: CDR1 SGHVS, CDR2 FQNEAQ. The CDR3 runs to 12 residues. The chain's CDR3 is CASSYQGTPLHF. The CDR3 bases are TGTGCCAGCAGCTATCAGGGGACACCCCTCCACTTT.

This clone was seen once. The chain recombines TRBV19 with TRBJ2-4; D possibly corresponds to TRBD2 (7 bases). Trimming stripped 8 bases from V and 10 bases from J, with 21 bases between. Germline-derived CDR1 and CDR2 are LNHDA and SQIVND (reference sequence). The CDR3 sequence is 14 residues long. CDR3 DNA: TGTGCCAGTGCCTACGGGGGAGGGGGGAAGATTCAGTACTTC. Translating gives CASAYGGGGKIQYF.

This chain uses TRBV6-5 with TRBJ2-1, with D possibly matching TRBD1 (5 bases). Trimming removed 5 bases at V and 9 bases at J, with 14 bases between. There are 13 residues in the CDR3. Germline CDR1 and CDR2: MNHEY and SVGAGI. CDR3 sequence: CASSKGLSVEQFF. For the CDR3, the DNA is TGTGCCAGCAGTAAGGGGCTGTCCGTTGAGCAGTTCTTC.

The CDR3 bases are TGTGCCAGCAGCCATACCGGGACTAGCGGGGGCCACTCCTACAATGAGCAGTTCTTC. Translating gives CASSHTGTSGGHSYNEQFF. This chain uses TRBV13 with TRBJ2-1, with 14 bases that match TRBD2. Trimming cost V 5 bases and J 0 bases; bases outside gene matches: 9. CDR3 size: 19 residues. CDR1 PRHDT and CDR2 FYEKMQ come from the germline V gene (reference sequence).

The V call is TRBV19, the J call TRBJ2-3; 7 bases are a match to TRBD1. Unmatched junction bases numbered 3, after V lost 3 bases and J lost 0 bases. This CDR3 region has 15 residues. Germline loops: CDR1 LNHDA, CDR2 SQIVND (reference sequence). CDR3 nucleotide sequence: TGTGCCAGTAGTATCCGGGACAGAAGCACAGATACGCAGTATTTT. Translated: CASSIRDRSTDTQYF.

This clone came up a few times. The chain joins TRBV28 to TRBJ1-1, with unresolved D. CDR3 length: 13 residues. The V gene lost 4 bases and the J gene lost 1 base, with 7 bases spanning the gap. The germline V gene encodes CDR1 MDHEN and CDR2 SYDVKM. The CDR3, as DNA: TGTGCCAGCAGTTCGCAGCAGAACACTGAAGCTTTCTTT. Translated: CASSSQQNTEAFF.

The V gene is TRBV5-1, the J gene TRBJ1-4; D remains ambiguous. The length of the CDR3 is 14 residues. Per germline, CDR1 SGHRS and CDR2 YFSETQ. V gave up 4 bases and J gave up 4 bases, with 11 bases separating them. The CDR3 DNA reads TGCGCCAGCAGCCCCCGAGTGGATAATGAAAAACTGTTTTTT. Amino acids: CASSPRVDNEKLFF.

V is TRBV19 and J is TRBJ2-7; 7 bases agree with TRBD1. The CDR3 length is 14 residues. V shed 3 bases, J shed 0 bases, and the junction held 2 bases outside the gene matches. In germline, CDR1 is LNHDA, CDR2 SQIVND (reference sequence). For the CDR3, the DNA is TGTGCCAGTAGTATGAGGGACAGCTCCTACGAGCAGTACTTC. Its protein is CASSMRDSSYEQYF.

The chain couples TRBV5-4 to TRBJ2-7; D ambiguous. The CDR3 is made up of 11 amino acids. Germline V gene data show CDR1 as SGHNT and CDR2 as YYREEE (reference sequence). The V and J ends lost 2 bases and 7 bases respectively, with 7 bases between them. CDR3 nucleotides: TGTGCCAGCAGCTTAGGACGGGAGCAGTACTTC. It is translated as CASSLGREQYF. The full variable domain, rest sourced from reference TRBV5-4 and TRBJ2-7, is ETGVTQSPTHLIKTRGQQVTLRCSSQSGHNTVSWYQQALGQGPQFIFQYYREEENGRGNFPPRFSGLQFPNYSSELNVNALELDDSALYLCASSLGREQYFGPGTRLTVT.

This clone showed up just once. The chain combines TRBV5-1 with TRBJ1-1; 7 positions match TRBD1. V lost 2 bases and J lost 4; bases outside the gene matches: 2. Germline V gene data show CDR1 as SGHRS and CDR2 as YFSETQ. There are 13 residues in the CDR3. CDR3 in amino acids: CASSFSGGTEAFF. CDR3 nucleotides: TGCGCCAGCAGCTTTTCAGGGGGCACTGAAGCTTTCTTT.

The V gene is TRBV5-1, the J gene TRBJ2-3; no reliable D call. Trimming stripped 0 bases from V and 4 bases from J, with 12 bases between. This CDR3 has 15 amino acids. Germline V gene data show CDR1 as SGHRS and CDR2 as YFSETQ. CDR3 region: CASSLVGQKPDTQYF. CDR3 DNA sequence: TGCGCCAGCAGCTTGGTAGGTCAGAAACCAGATACGCAGTATTTT.

This clone ranks as large. V is TRBV7-9 and J is TRBJ1-3; 7 positions agree with TRBD1. The CDR3 contains 14 residues. J lost 2 bases, V lost 6 bases, and 4 bases had no gene match. Germline V gene sequence: CDR1 SEHNR, CDR2 FQNEAQ (reference sequence). As DNA, the CDR3 is TGTGCCAGCAGAACCAGGGGGACTGGAAACACCATATATTTT. This sequence encodes CASRTRGTGNTIYF.

This rearrangement joins TRBV6-6 to TRBJ2-3, with 9 bases matching TRBD2. The CDR3 totals 15 residues. The V segment lost 8 bases and the J segment 0 bases; nucleotides outside the gene matches: 6. Germline V gene data show CDR1 as MNHNY and CDR2 as SVGAGI (reference sequence). CDR3 coding DNA: TGTGCCAGCCACTTAGCGGGAGCTAGCACAGATACGCAGTATTTT. It yields the protein CASHLAGASTDTQYF.

The rearrangement uses TRBV6-6 and TRBJ2-6; D unresolved. Deletions cut 1 base from V and 0 bases from J, with 7 bases between. Germline V gene data show CDR1 as MNHNY and CDR2 as SVGAGI (reference sequence). The CDR3 totals 16 residues. The DNA of the CDR3 is TGTGCCAGCAGTTACTACAGCCGCTCTGGGGCCAACGTCCTGACTTTC. Translated, it gives CASSYYSRSGANVLTF.

J is TRBJ2-7 and V is TRBV6-5; a possible D gene is TRBD2 (6 bases). CDR3 length: 14 amino acids. CDR1 is MNHEY, CDR2 SVGAGI, per germline. V was clipped by 6 bases and J by 4 bases, with 16 bases between them. CDR3 DNA sequence: TGTGCCAGCAGCGAGGCGGGGAGAATTTACGAGCAGTACTTC. Its translation is CASSEAGRIYEQYF.

This chain uses TRBV6-5 with TRBJ2-6; possible D gene TRBD1, 5 bases. The V gene's germline CDR1 is MNHEY and CDR2 SVGAGI. V was pared by 5 bases and J by 3 bases, with 11 bases between. This CDR3 is 15 amino acids long. The CDR3 region has the DNA TGTGCCAGCAGTCCAGGGTCGGGTGGGGCCAACGTCCTGACTTTC. Translation gives CASSPGSGGANVLTF.